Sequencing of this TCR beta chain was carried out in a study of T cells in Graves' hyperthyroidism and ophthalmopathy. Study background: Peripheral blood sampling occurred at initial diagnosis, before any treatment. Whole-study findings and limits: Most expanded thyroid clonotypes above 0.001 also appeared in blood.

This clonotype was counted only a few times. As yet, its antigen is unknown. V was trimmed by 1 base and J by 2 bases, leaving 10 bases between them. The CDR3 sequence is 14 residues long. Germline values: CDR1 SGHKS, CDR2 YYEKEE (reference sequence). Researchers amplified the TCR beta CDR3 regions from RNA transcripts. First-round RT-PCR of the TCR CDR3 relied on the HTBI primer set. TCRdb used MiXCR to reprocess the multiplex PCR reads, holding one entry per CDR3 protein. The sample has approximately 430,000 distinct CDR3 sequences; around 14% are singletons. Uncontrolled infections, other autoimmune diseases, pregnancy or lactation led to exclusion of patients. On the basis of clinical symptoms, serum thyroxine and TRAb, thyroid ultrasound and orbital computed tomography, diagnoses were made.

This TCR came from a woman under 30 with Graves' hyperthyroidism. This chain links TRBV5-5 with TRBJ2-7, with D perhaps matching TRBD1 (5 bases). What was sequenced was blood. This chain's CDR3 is CASSLLLTAYEQYF. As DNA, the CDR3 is TGTGCCAGCAGCTTGCTCTTGACAGCCTACGAGCAGTACTTC.